These T cell receptor beta chains were read from a single sample in a study of shared clonotypes between healthy human individuals. Profiling relied on immunoSEQ multiplex PCR, and the TCRdb table lists in-frame clones only, not all of them. Seen here are over 950,000 clones, 77% observed once, and the top ten hold roughly 0.9%. Input material: memory CD4+ T cells from PBMCs. The receptors were gathered from a man between 18 and 29 years old in good health. Some clones in this sample may be carry-over from other donors' samples. The CDR3 runs from the conserved cysteine through the conserved F or W. The D gene is left open where the match is weak. Clone size is shown for a subset of rows, as once, few, many or a class of expanded clone.

J gene	V gene	clone size	D gene	CDR3 protein	CDR3 DNA
TRBJ2-3	TRBV7-6	.	.	CASSLALTDTQYF	TGTGCCAGCAGCTTAGCGCTTACAGATACGCAGTATTTT
TRBJ1-1	TRBV6-1	.	TRBD1	CASSELGQGGNTEAFF	TGTGCCAGCAGTGAATTAGGGCAGGGGGGGAACACTGAAGCTTTCTTT
TRBJ1-2	TRBV18	few	TRBD1	CASSPSLAGTGSWGYTF	TGTGCCAGCTCACCTTCGCTCGCCGGGACAGGGAGTTGGGGCTACACCTTC
TRBJ1-1	TRBV19	.	.	CAIRRASNTEAFF	TGTGCCATCAGGCGGGCCTCGAACACTGAAGCTTTCTTT
TRBJ1-5	TRBV9	.	.	CASSSRPHQPQHF	TGTGCCAGCAGCTCGAGACCCCATCAGCCCCAGCATTTT
TRBJ1-4	TRBV9	.	.	CASSVGPLATNEKLFF	TGTGCCAGCAGCGTAGGGCCTTTGGCAACTAATGAAAAACTGTTTTTT
TRBJ2-4	TRBV6-1	.	.	CASSLRGIANIQYF	TGTGCCAGCAGTCTAAGGGGGATTGCTAACATTCAGTACTTC
TRBJ1-1	TRBV7-8	.	TRBD1	CASSSTGTDTEAFF	TGTGCCAGCAGCTCCACCGGGACAGACACTGAAGCTTTCTTT
TRBJ2-2	TRBV9	.	.	CASSGLNGELFF	TGTGCCAGCAGTGGGTTGAACGGGGAGCTGTTTTTT
TRBJ1-3	TRBV30	.	.	CAWSVGSNSGNTIYF	TGTGCCTGGAGTGTAGGCTCCAACTCTGGAAACACCATATATTTT
TRBJ1-2	TRBV21-1	.	.	CASSKESRAEGLGYGYTF	TGTGCCAGCAGCAAAGAGAGCAGGGCAGAAGGACTGGGCTATGGCTACACCTTC
TRBJ1-2	TRBV28	.	TRBD1	CASSFTGTGVDGYTF	TGTGCCAGCAGTTTCACCGGGACAGGGGTCGATGGCTACACCTTC